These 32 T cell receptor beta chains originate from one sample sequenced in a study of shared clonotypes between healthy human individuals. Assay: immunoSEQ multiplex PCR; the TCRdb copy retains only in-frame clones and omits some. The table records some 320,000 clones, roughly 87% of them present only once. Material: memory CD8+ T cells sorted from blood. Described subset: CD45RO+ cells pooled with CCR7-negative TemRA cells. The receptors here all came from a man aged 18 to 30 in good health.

As DNA, the CDR3 is TGCGCCAGCAGCGGGACTACCTTCACAGATACGCAGTATTTT. This sequence encodes CASSGTTFTDTQYF. The chain uses TRBV5-1 and TRBJ2-3; 7 bases are shared with TRBD2. This CDR3 comprises 14 residues. The ends lost 4 bases at V and 2 bases at J; junction bases unmatched: 4. CDR1 is SGHRS, CDR2 YFSETQ, per germline.

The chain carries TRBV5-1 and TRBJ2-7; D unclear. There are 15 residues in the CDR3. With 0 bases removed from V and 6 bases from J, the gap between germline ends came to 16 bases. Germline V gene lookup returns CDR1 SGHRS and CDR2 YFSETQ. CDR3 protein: CASSLVRWVVSEQYF. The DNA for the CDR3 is TGCGCCAGCAGCTTGGTGCGGTGGGTAGTTTCCGAGCAGTACTTC.

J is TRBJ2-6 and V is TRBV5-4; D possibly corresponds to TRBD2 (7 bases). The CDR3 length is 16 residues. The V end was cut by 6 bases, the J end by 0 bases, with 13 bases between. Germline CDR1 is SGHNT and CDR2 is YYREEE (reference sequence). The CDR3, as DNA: TGTGCCAGCAATCCGGGGGGCCCCTCTGGGGCCAACGTCCTGACTTTC. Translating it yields CASNPGGPSGANVLTF. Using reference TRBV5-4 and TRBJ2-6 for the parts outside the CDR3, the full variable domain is ETGVTQSPTHLIKTRGQQVTLRCSSQSGHNTVSWYQQALGQGPQFIFQYYREEENGRGNFPPRFSGLQFPNYSSELNVNALELDDSALYLCASNPGGPSGANVLTFGAGSRLTVL.

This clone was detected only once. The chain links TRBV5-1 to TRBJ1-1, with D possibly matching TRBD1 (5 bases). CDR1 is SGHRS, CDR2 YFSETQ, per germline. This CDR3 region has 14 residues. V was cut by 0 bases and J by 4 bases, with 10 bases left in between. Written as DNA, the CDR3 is TGCGCCAGCAGCTTGGGTCAGGGTATCACTGAAGCTTTCTTT. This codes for CASSLGQGITEAFF. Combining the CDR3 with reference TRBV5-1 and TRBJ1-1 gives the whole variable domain KAGVTQTPRYLIKTRGQQVTLSCSPISGHRSVSWYQQTPGQGLQFLFEYFSETQRNKGNFPGRFSGRQFSNSRSEMNVSTLELGDSALYLCASSLGQGITEAFFGQGTRLTVV.

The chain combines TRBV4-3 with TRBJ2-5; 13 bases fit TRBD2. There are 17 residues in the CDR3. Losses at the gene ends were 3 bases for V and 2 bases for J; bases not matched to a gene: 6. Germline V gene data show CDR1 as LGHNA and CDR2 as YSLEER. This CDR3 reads CASSQGLAGNLQETQYF. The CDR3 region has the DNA TGCGCCAGCAGCCAGGGACTAGCGGGAAATCTTCAAGAGACCCAGTACTTC.

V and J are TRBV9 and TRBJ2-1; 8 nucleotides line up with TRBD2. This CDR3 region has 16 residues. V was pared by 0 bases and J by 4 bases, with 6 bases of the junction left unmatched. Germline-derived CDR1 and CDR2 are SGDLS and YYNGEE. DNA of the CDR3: TGTGCCAGCAGCGTAGAAGGTAGCGGGACGTACAATGAGCAGTTCTTC. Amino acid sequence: CASSVEGSGTYNEQFF.

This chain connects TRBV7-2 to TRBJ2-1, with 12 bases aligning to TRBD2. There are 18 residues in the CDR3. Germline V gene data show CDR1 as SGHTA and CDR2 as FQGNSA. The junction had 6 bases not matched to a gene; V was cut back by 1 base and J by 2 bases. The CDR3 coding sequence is TGTGCCAGCAGCTTAGGACTAGCGGGAGCGGACCCCTACAATGAGCAGTTCTTC. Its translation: CASSLGLAGADPYNEQFF.

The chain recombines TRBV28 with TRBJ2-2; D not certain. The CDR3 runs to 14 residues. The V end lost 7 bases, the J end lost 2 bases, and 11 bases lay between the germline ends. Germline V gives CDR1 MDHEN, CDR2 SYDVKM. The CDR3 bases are TGTGCCAGCACAATGTCGGTAAACACCGGGGAGCTGTTTTTT. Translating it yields CASTMSVNTGELFF.

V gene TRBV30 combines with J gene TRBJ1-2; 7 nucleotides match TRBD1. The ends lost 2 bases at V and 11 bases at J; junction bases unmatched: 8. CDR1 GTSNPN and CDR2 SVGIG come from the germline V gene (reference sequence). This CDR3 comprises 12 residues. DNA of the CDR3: TGTGCCTGGAGTCCGAGACAGGGAGGTTACACCTTC. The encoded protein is CAWSPRQGGYTF.

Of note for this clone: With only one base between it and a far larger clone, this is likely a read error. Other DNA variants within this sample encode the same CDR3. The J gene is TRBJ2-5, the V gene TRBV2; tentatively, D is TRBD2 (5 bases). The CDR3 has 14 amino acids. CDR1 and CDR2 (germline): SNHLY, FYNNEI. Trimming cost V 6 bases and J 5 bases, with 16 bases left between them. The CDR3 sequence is CASSLAGVGETQYF. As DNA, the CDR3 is TGTGCCAGCAGCCTAGCAGGAGTGGGCGAGACCCAGTACTTC.

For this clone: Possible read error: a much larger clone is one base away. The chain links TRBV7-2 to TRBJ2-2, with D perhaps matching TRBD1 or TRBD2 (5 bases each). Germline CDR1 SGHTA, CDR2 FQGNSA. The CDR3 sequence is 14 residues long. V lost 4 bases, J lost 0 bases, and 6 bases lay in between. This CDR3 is CASSSGPNTGELFF. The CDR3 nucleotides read TGTGCCAGCAGCTCGGGACCGAACACCGGGGAGCTGTTTTTT.

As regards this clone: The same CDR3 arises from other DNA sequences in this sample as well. CDR3 nucleotide sequence: TGTGCCAGCAGCTTGGGACAGGGGGATCAGCCCCAGCATTTT. It codes for CASSLGQGDQPQHF. J is TRBJ1-5 and V is TRBV7-9; 11 nucleotides line up with TRBD1. The CDR3 is made up of 14 amino acids. Germline loops: CDR1 SEHNR, CDR2 FQNEAQ (reference sequence). V trimming: 3 bases; J trimming: 5 bases; junction bases outside the gene matches: 0.

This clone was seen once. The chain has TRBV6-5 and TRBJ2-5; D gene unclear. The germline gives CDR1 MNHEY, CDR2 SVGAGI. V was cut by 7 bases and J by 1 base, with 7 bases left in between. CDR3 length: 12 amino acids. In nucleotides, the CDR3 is TGTGCCAGCAAGGGCAGCCAAGAGACCCAGTACTTC. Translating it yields CASKGSQETQYF.

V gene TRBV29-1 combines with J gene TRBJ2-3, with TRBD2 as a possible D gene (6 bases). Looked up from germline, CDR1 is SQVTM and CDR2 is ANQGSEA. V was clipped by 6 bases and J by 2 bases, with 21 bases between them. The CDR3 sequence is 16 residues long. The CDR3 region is CSVGGWTVMNTDTQYF. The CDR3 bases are TGCAGCGTCGGGGGATGGACGGTCATGAACACAGATACGCAGTATTTT.

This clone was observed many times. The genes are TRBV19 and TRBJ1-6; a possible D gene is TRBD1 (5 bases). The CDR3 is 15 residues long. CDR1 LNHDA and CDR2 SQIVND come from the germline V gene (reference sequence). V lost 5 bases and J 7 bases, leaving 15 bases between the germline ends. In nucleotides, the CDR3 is TGTGCCAGTAGTTTTGGGACCCAATCGAATTCACCCCTCCACTTT. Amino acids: CASSFGTQSNSPLHF.

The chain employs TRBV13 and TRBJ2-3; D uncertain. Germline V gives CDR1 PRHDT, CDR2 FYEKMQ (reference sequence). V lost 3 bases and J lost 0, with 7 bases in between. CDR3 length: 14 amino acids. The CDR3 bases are TGTGCCAGCAGCTTCGGAGCTAGCACAGATACGCAGTATTTT. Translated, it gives CASSFGASTDTQYF. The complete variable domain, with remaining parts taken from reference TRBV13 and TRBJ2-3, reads AAGVIQSPRHLIKEKRETATLKCYPIPRHDTVYWYQQGPGQDPQFLISFYEKMQSDKGSIPDRFSAQQFSDYHSELNMSSLELGDSALYFCASSFGASTDTQYFGPGTRLTVL.

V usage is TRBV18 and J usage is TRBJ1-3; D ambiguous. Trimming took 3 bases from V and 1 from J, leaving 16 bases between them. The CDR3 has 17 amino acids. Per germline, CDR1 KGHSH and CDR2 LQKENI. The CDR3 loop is CASSPLYSERSGNTIYF. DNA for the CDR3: TGTGCCAGCTCACCGCTATACAGCGAAAGGTCTGGAAACACCATATATTTT. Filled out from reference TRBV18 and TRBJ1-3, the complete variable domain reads NAGVMQNPRHLVRRRGQEARLRCSPMKGHSHVYWYRQLPEEGLKFMVYLQKENIIDESGMPKERFSAEFPKEGPSILRIQQVVRGDSAAYFCASSPLYSERSGNTIYFGEGSWLTVV.

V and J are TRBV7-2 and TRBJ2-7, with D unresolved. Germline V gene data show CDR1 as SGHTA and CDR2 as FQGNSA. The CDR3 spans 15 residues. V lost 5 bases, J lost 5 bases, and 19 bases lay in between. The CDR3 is CASSLESGASHEQYF. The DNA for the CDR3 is TGTGCCAGCAGCCTAGAGAGTGGAGCGTCCCACGAGCAGTACTTC. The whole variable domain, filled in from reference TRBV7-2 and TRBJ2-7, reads GAGVSQSPSNKVTEKGKDVELRCDPISGHTALYWYRQSLGQGLEFLIYFQGNSAPDKSGLPSDRFSAERTGGSVSTLTIQRTQQEDSAVYLCASSLESGASHEQYFGPGTRLTVT.

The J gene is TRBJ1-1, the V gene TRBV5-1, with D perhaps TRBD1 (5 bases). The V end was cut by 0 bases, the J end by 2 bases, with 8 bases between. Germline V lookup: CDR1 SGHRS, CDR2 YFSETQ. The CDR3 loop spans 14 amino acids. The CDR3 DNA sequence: TGCGCCAGCAGCTTGGTGGGGGGAAACACTGAAGCTTTCTTT. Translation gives CASSLVGGNTEAFF.

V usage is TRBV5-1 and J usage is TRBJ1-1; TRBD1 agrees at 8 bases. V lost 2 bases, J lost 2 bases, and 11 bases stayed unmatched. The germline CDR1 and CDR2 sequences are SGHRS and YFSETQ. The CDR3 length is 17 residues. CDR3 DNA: TGCGCCAGCAGCTTCGGATACAGACAGGGGCCTAACACTGAAGCTTTCTTT. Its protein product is CASSFGYRQGPNTEAFF.

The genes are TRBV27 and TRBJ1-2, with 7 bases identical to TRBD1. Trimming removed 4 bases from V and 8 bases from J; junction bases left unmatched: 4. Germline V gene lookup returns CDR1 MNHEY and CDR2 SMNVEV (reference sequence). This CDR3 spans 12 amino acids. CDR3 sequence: CASSSQGQGYTF. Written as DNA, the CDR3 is TGTGCCAGCAGTTCACAGGGGCAAGGCTACACCTTC.

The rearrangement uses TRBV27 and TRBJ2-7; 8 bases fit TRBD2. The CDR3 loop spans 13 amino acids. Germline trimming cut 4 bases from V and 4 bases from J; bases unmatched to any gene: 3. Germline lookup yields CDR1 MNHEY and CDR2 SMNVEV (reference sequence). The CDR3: CASSSGGAYEQYF. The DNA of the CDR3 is TGTGCCAGCAGTTCGGGGGGGGCGTACGAGCAGTACTTC.

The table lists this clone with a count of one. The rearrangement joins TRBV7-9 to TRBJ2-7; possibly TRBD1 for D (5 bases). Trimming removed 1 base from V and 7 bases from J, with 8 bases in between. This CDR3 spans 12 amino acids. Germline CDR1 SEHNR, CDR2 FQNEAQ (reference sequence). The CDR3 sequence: CASSLGWTEQYF. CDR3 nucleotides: TGTGCCAGCAGCTTAGGGTGGACAGAGCAGTACTTC.

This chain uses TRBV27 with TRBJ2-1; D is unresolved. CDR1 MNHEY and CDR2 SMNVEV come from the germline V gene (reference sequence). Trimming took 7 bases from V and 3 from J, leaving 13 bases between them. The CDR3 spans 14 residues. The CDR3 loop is CASTSLAHYNEQFF. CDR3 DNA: TGTGCCAGCACCTCCTTGGCTCACTACAATGAGCAGTTCTTC.

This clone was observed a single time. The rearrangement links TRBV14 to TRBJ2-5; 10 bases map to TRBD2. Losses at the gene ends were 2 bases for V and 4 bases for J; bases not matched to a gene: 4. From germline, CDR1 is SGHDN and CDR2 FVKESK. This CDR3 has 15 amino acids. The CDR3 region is CASSQSLAGVETQYF. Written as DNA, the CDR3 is TGTGCCAGCAGCCAATCCCTAGCGGGAGTAGAGACCCAGTACTTC.

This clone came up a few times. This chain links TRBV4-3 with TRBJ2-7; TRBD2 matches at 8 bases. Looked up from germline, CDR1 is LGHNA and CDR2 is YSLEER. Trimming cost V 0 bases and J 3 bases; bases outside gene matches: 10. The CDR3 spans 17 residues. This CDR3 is CASSQDLGSGSHYEQYF. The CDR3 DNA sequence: TGCGCCAGCAGCCAAGATTTAGGAAGCGGGAGCCACTACGAGCAGTACTTC.

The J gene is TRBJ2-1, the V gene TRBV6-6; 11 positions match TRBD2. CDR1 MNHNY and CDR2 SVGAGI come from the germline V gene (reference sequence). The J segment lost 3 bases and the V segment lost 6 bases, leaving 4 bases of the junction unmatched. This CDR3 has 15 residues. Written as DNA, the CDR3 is TGTGCCAGCAGAGTGGGACTAGCGGACTACAATGAGCAGTTCTTC. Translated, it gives CASRVGLADYNEQFF.

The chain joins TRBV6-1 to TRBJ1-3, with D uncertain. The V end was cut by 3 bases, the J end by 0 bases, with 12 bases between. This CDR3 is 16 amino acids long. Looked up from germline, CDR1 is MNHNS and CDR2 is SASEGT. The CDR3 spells CASSDQSGLSGNTIYF. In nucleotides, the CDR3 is TGTGCCAGCAGTGATCAGAGTGGGCTCTCTGGAAACACCATATATTTT.

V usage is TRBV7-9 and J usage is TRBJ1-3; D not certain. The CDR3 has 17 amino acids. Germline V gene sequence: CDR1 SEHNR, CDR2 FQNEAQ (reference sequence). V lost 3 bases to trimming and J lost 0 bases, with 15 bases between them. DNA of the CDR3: TGTGCCAGCAGCTTCAACGGTTGGGTAGCCTCTGGAAACACCATATATTTT. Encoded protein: CASSFNGWVASGNTIYF. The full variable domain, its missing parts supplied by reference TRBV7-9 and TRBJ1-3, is DTGVSQNPRHKITKRGQNVTFRCDPISEHNRLYWYRQTLGQGPEFLTYFQNEAQLEKSRLLSDRFSAERPKGSFSTLEIQRTEQGDSAMYLCASSFNGWVASGNTIYFGEGSWLTVV.

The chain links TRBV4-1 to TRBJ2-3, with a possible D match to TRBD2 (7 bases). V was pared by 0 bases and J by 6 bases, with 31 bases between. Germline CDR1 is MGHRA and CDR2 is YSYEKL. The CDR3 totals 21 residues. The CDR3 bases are TGCGCCAGCAGCCAAGACAAATCCCGGGGAGGGGGGCTCTCAGATCAGGATACGCAGTATTTT. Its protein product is CASSQDKSRGGGLSDQDTQYF.

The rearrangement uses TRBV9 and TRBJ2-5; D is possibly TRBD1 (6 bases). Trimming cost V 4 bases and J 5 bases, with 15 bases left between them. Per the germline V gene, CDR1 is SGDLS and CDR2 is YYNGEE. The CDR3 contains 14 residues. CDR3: CASSPGTLRETQYF. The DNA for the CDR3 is TGTGCCAGCAGCCCCGGGACATTAAGGGAGACCCAGTACTTC.

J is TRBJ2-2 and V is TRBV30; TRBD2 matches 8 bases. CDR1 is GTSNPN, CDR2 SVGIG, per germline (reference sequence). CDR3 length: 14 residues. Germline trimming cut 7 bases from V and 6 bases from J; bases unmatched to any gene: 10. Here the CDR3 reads CAFIIGLAPGELFF. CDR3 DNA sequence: TGTGCCTTCATCATAGGACTAGCACCCGGGGAGCTGTTTTTT.